This TCR beta chain was retrieved from a study of blood T cells in healthy people across ages. Points from the study as a whole: Older individuals had lower TCR beta diversity per million T cells (the decline was roughly linear).

The second PCR ran about 6 to 12 cycles with a sample-barcoded 5' primer and J-beta primers. One entry per CDR3 protein, called by TCRdb with MiXCR from the 5' RACE reads. In the table there are some 760,000 distinct CDR3 sequences, more than 20% of which are singletons. The CDR3 length is 16 residues. The trim removed 4 bases at V and 4 bases at J, leaving 6 bases unmatched. The germline V gene has CDR1 SGHTA and CDR2 FQGNSA. This clonotype was counted a few times. Its antigen is not known. These data were also filed under a second study, of T cells of mothers and their children.

The genes are TRBV7-2 and TRBJ2-2; 10 bases align to TRBD2. The sample consisted of blood. This sequence originates from a boy aged 5-17 years in good health. This chain's CDR3 is CASSSAWTSGTGELFF. CDR3 nucleotides: TGTGCCAGCAGCTCTGCCTGGACTAGCGGCACCGGGGAGCTGTTTTTT.